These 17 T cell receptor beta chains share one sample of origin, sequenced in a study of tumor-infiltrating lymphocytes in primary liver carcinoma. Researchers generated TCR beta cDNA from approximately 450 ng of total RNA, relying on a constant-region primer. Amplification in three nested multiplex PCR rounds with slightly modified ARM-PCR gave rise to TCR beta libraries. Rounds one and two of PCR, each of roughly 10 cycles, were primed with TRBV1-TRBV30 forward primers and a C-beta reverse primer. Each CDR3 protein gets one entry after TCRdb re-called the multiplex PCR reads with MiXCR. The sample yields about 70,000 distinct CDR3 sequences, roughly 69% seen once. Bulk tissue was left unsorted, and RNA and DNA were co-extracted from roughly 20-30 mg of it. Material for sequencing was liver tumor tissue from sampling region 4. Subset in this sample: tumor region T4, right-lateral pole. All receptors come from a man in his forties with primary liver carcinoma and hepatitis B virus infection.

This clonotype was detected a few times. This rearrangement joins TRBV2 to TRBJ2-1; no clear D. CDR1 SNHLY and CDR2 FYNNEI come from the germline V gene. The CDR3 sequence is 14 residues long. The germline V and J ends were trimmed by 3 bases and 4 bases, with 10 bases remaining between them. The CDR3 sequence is CASSESGIYNEQFF. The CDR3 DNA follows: TGTGCCAGCAGTGAGTCAGGAATATACAATGAGCAGTTCTTC.

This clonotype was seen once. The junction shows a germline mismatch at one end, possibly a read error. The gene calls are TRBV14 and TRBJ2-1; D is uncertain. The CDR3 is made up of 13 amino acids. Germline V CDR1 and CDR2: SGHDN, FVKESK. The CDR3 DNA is TGCGCCAGGAGCCATAAGTCCTACAATGAGCAGTTCTTC. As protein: CARSHKSYNEQFF.

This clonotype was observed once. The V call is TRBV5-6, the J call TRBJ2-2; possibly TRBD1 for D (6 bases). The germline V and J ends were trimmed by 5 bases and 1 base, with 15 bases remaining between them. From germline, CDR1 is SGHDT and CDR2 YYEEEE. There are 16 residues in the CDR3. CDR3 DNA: TGTGCCAGCAGTGAGACCGGGACAAGGAACACCGGGGAGCTGTTTTTT. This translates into CASSETGTRNTGELFF.

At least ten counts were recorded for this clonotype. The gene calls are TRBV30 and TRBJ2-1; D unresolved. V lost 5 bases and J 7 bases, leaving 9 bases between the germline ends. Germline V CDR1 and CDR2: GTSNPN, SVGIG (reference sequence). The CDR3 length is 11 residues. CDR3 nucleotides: TGTGCCTGGGGACCTGGAAATGAGCAGTTCTTC. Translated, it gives CAWGPGNEQFF.

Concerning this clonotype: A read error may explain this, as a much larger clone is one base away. CDR3 bases: TGTGCCACTAGGGGGACCTACGAGCAGTACTTC. The encoded protein is CATRGTYEQYF. J is TRBJ2-7 and V is TRBV25-1; D may be TRBD1 (6 bases). From germline, CDR1 is MGHDK and CDR2 SYGVNS. This CDR3 comprises 11 residues. The germline V and J ends were trimmed by 10 bases and 2 bases, with 9 bases remaining between them.

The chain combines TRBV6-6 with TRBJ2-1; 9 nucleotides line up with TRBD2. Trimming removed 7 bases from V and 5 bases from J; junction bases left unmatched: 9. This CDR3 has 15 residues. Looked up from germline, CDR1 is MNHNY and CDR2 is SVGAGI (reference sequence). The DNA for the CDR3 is TGTGCCAGCATTTCTGTGACTAGCGGACACAATGAGCAGTTCTTC. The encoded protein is CASISVTSGHNEQFF.

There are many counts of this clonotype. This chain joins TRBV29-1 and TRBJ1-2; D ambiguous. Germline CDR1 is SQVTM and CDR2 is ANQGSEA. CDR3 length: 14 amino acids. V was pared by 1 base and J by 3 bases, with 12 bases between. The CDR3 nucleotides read TGCAGCGTTGAAGCAGACGGAGCGCACTATGGCTACACCTTC. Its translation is CSVEADGAHYGYTF.

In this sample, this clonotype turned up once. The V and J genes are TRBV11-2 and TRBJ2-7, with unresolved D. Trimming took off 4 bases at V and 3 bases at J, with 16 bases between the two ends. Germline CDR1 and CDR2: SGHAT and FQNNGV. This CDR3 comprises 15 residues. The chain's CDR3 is CASSSLAGSLYEQYF. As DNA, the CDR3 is TGTGCCAGCAGCTCCTTGGCTGGATCACTCTACGAGCAGTACTTC.

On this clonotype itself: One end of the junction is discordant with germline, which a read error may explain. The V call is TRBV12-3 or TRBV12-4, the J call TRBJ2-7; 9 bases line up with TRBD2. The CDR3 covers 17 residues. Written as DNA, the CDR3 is TGTGCCAGCAGTCAGTTCCCAGGACTAGCGCAAAGCGACGAGCTGTACTTC. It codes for CASSQFPGLAQSDELYF.

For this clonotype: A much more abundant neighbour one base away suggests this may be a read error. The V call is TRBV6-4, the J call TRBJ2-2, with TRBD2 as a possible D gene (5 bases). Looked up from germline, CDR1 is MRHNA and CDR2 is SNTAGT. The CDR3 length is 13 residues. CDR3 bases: TGTGCCAGCAGTGTGAGCGGCACCGGGAAGCTGTTTTTT. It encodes CASSVSGTGKLFF.

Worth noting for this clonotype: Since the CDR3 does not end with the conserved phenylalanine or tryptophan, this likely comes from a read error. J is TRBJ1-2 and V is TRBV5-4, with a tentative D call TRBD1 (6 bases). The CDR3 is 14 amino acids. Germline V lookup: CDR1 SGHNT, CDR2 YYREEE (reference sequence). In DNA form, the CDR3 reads TGTGCCAGCAACTTGCGGGGGGGCCTTGGTGGCTACACCCTC. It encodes CASNLRGGLGGYTL.

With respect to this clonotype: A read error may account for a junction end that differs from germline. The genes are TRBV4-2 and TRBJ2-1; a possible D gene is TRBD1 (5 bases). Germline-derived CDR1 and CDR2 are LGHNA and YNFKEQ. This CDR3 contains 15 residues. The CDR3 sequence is CASNQLEGAGNEQFF. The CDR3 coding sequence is TGTGCCAGCAACCAATTGGAAGGGGCAGGCAATGAGCAATTCTTC.

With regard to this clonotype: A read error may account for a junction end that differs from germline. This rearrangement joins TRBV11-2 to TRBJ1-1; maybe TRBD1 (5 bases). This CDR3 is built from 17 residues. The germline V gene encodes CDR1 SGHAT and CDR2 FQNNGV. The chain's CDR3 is CASSSTWRGVRNTEALF. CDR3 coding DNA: TGTGCCAGCAGCTCAACGTGGAGGGGAGTCCGGAACACTGAAGCTCTCTTT.

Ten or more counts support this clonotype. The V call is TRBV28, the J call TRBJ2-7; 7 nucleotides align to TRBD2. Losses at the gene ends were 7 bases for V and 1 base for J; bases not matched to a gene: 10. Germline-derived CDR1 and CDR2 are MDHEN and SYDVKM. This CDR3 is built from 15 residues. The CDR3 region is CASTLGGGLSYEQYF. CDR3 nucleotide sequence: TGTGCCAGCACCTTGGGCGGGGGACTTTCCTACGAGCAGTACTTC.

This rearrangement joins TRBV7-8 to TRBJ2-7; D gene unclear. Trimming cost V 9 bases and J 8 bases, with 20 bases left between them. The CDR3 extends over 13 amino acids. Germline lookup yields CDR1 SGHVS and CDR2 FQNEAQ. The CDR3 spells CARSVDVSYKQYF. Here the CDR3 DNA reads TGTGCCAGGAGCGTGGACGTCTCATACAAGCAGTACTTC.

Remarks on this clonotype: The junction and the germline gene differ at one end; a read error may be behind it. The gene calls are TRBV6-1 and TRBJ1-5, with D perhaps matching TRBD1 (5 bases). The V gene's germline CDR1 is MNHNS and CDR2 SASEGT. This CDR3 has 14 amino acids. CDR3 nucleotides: TGTGCCATCACCCCTTGGGGGAGCAATCAGCCCCGGCATTTT. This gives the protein CAITPWGSNQPRHF.

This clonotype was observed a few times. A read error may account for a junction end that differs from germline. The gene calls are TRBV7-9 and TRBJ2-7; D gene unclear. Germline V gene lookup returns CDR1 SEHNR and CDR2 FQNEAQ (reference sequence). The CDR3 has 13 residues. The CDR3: CASNPSSSYEQYF. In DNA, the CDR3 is TGTGCCAGCAATCCTTCCTCCTCCTACGAGCAGTACTTT.